The 30 T cell receptor beta chains below were found in one sample sequenced in a study of vaccination and CD4 T cells after COVID-19 (dated by TCRdb to between 2021 and 2024). These TCRs' antigens remain unknown. To prepare the library, PCR was applied. Sequencing was performed on an Illumina iSeq 100. DNA from cultured CD4+ T cells underwent TCR sequencing with the Oncomine TCR Beta short-read assay at the Johns Hopkins FTIC core. TCRdb trimmed the raw reads at Q25, called clones with MiXCR and kept productive beta chains. Each CDR3 protein gets just one entry, which takes the most common genes and DNA from the rows behind it. This sample has several thousand distinct CDR3 sequences in its table, and around 53% of those were observed once. The ten largest clonotypes hold around 42% of the sample. Explained via the paper, the treatment or condition label denotes: roughly 10-day PBMC culture with coronavirus spike peptide pools or control peptides (ViraFEST assay). CD4+ T cells from unexposed donors were collected before the COVID-19 pandemic (2011-2018).

Specimen: CD4+ T cells from blood, cultured in vitro. Receptors were obtained from a human donor in good health.

This clonotype has a handful of counts. Here the CDR3 DNA reads TGCAGTGCTAGGGTGCAGAACAGTTATGGCTACACCTTC. Translating it yields CSARVQNSYGYTF. The chain is built from TRBV20-1 and TRBJ1-2; D call uncertain. Germline V gene sequence: CDR1 DFQATT, CDR2 SNEGSKA (reference sequence). This CDR3 region has 13 residues. V shed 3 bases and J shed 5 bases, with 13 bases lying between them.

This chain links TRBV7-2 with TRBJ1-2; D uncertain. The germline V gene has CDR1 SGHTA and CDR2 FQGNSA. The CDR3 loop spans 15 amino acids. V lost 3 bases, J lost 0 bases, and 11 bases lay in between. The CDR3 reads CASSFAGKANYGYTF. DNA of the CDR3: TGTGCCAGCAGCTTTGCGGGGAAAGCTAACTATGGCTACACCTTC.

For this clonotype: The germline gene is not matched at one end of the junction; a read error may be the cause. J is TRBJ1-6 and V is TRBV6-5; tentative D call: TRBD1 (6 bases). There are 14 residues in the CDR3. Germline loops: CDR1 MNHEY, CDR2 SVGAGI. CDR3 sequence (DNA): TGTGCCAGCATTTACGCGCAGGGGCGTTCACCCCTCCACTTT. It specifies CASIYAQGRSPLHF.

This clonotype was seen a single time. V usage is TRBV20-1 and J usage is TRBJ2-5; 8 positions agree with TRBD1. V lost 4 bases to trimming and J lost 5 bases; unmatched junction nucleotides: 3. The CDR3 spans 12 residues. The germline CDR1 and CDR2 sequences are DFQATT and SNEGSKA (reference sequence). The CDR3 DNA reads TGCAGTGCTAATACAGGGGGGGAGACCCAGTACTTC. Its translation: CSANTGGETQYF.

This clonotype was counted a few times. This chain links TRBV28 with TRBJ1-2, with D possibly matching TRBD1 (5 bases). Germline V lookup: CDR1 MDHEN, CDR2 SYDVKM. V lost 2 bases and J 6 bases, leaving 25 bases between the germline ends. CDR3 length: 18 amino acids. The CDR3 here is CASSLRMGTTRRKDGYTF. As DNA, the CDR3 is TGTGCCAGCAGTTTAAGAATGGGGACGACCCGGCGTAAGGATGGCTACACCTTC.

The chain joins TRBV7-2 to TRBJ2-7, with 11 bases lining up with TRBD2. V gave up 5 bases and J gave up 2 bases; unmatched junction bases: 5. CDR3 length: 15 residues. CDR1 SGHTA and CDR2 FQGNSA come from the germline V gene. The CDR3 nucleotides are TGTGCCAGCAGCACTAGACTAGCGGGGACCTACGAGCAGTACTTC. Protein sequence: CASSTRLAGTYEQYF.

The J gene is TRBJ2-7, the V gene TRBV4-3, with 7 positions matching TRBD1. This CDR3 spans 14 amino acids. V was pared by 2 bases and J by 2 bases, with 3 bases of the junction left unmatched. Looked up from germline, CDR1 is LGHNA and CDR2 is YSLEER. The CDR3 loop is CASSQTTGAYEQYF. The CDR3, as DNA: TGCGCCAGCAGCCAAACAACAGGGGCCTACGAGCAGTACTTC.

This clonotype appeared a few times. This rearrangement joins TRBV11-1 to TRBJ2-5; D is unclear. There are 14 residues in the CDR3. V gave up 1 base and J gave up 1 base, with 7 bases separating them. Germline lookup yields CDR1 SGHAT and CDR2 FQDESV (reference sequence). The CDR3 DNA follows: TGTGCCAGCAGCTTAGTGGCTTCCCAAGAGACCCAGTACTTC. Translated, it gives CASSLVASQETQYF.

This chain links TRBV28 with TRBJ1-6, with TRBD1 matching 9 bases. Germline CDR1 MDHEN, CDR2 SYDVKM. After removal of 7 bases from V and 9 bases from J, the junction contained 7 bases not matched to a gene. The CDR3 is made up of 14 amino acids. The DNA for the CDR3 is TGTGCCAGCAAAGGACAGGGGAAGGGTTCACCCCTCCACTTT. This gives the protein CASKGQGKGSPLHF. Variable domain in full (rest from reference TRBV28 and TRBJ1-6): DVKVTQSSRYLVKRTGEKVFLECVQDMDHENMFWYRQDPGLGLRLIYFSYDVKMKEKGDIPEGYSVSREKKERFSLILESASTNQTSMYLCASKGQGKGSPLHFGNGTRLTVT.

The CDR3 sequence: CASTKSPGAALNQPQHF. The CDR3 DNA sequence: TGTGCCAGCACCAAAAGCCCGGGTGCCGCGCTCAATCAGCCCCAGCATTTT. The rearrangement links TRBV28 to TRBJ1-5, with no clear D. Germline-derived CDR1 and CDR2 are MDHEN and SYDVKM. CDR3 length: 17 residues. The V gene lost 7 bases and the J gene lost 3 bases, with 22 bases spanning the gap.

The rearrangement links TRBV5-1 to TRBJ2-7; a weak D match, TRBD1 (6 bases). The ends were cut back, 4 bases at V and 5 bases at J, with 13 bases in the middle. This CDR3 is 13 amino acids long. Germline assignment: CDR1 SGHRS and CDR2 YFSETQ. CDR3 sequence reads: CASSDPQGHEQYF. CDR3 in DNA: TGCGCCAGCAGCGACCCACAGGGCCACGAGCAGTACTTC.

V is TRBV20-1 and J is TRBJ2-1, with D possibly TRBD2 on 5 matching bases. V was shortened by 3 bases and J by 9 bases, with 15 bases between the two germline ends. Germline-derived CDR1 and CDR2 are DFQATT and SNEGSKA (reference sequence). This CDR3 is 13 amino acids long. The CDR3 is CSASPDSAGEQFF. CDR3 nucleotide sequence: TGCAGTGCTAGTCCGGACTCCGCGGGTGAGCAGTTCTTC.

The chain has TRBV30 and TRBJ1-6; 7 nucleotides line up with TRBD1. Germline loops: CDR1 GTSNPN, CDR2 SVGIG (reference sequence). The CDR3 loop spans 13 amino acids. V gave up 2 bases and J gave up 8 bases; unmatched junction bases: 3. This CDR3 reads CAWSTTGDSPLHF. The CDR3 DNA sequence: TGTGCCTGGAGTACCACAGGGGATTCACCCCTCCACTTT.

The genes are TRBV15 and TRBJ1-1; D may be TRBD1 (5 bases). Germline assignment: CDR1 LNHNV and CDR2 YYDKDF (reference sequence). V lost 2 bases, J lost 5 bases, and 9 bases lay in between. The CDR3 has 13 residues. CDR3 loop: CATSRLGETEAFF. In nucleotides, the CDR3 is TGTGCCACCAGCAGATTAGGGGAAACTGAAGCTTTCTTT.

This chain links TRBV6-1 with TRBJ1-2; D might be TRBD1 (5 bases). Trimming took 6 bases from V and 8 from J, leaving 22 bases between them. CDR1 MNHNS and CDR2 SASEGT come from the germline V gene. The CDR3 is 15 residues long. CDR3 in DNA: TGTGCCAGCAGCCGACTGTCCGGGACCGTCGGCGGCTACACCTTC. Protein: CASSRLSGTVGGYTF.

This clonotype showed up just a few times. V usage is TRBV7-6 and J usage is TRBJ2-2; 9 nucleotides line up with TRBD1. V was pared by 6 bases and J by 0 bases, with 11 bases of the junction left unmatched. CDR1 is SGHVS, CDR2 FNYEAQ, per germline. The CDR3 length is 18 residues. The CDR3 DNA sequence: TGTGCCAGCAGTTCGAATCCCGGGACAGGGACGAACACCGGGGAGCTGTTTTTT. Protein sequence: CASSSNPGTGTNTGELFF. The full variable domain, rest sourced from reference TRBV7-6 and TRBJ2-2, is GAGVSQSPRYKVTKRGQDVALRCDPISGHVSLYWYRQALGQGPEFLTYFNYEAQQDKSGLPNDRFSAERPEGSISTLTIQRTEQRDSAMYRCASSSNPGTGTNTGELFFGEGSRLTVL.

The V gene is TRBV2, the J gene TRBJ2-1, with TRBD1 matching over 7 bases. The germline V gene encodes CDR1 SNHLY and CDR2 FYNNEI. Trimming at V came to 0 bases and at J to 6 bases, leaving 5 bases not matched to a gene. The CDR3 has 15 amino acids. In DNA, the CDR3 is TGTGCCAGCAGTGAAGCTTATAGACAGGGCAATGAGCAGTTCTTC. Its protein product is CASSEAYRQGNEQFF.

V is TRBV7-2 and J is TRBJ2-7; possible D gene TRBD1, 6 bases. The V gene's germline CDR1 is SGHTA and CDR2 FQGNSA. V shed 4 bases and J shed 0 bases, with 22 bases lying between them. The CDR3 contains 18 residues. The CDR3 bases are TGTGCCAGCAGCTGGGGAATGCCTGGTGGGGGCCACTCCTACGAGCAGTACTTC. Encoded protein: CASSWGMPGGGHSYEQYF.

The rearrangement uses TRBV7-2 and TRBJ2-5, with a possible D match to TRBD1 (6 bases). V lost 1 base to trimming and J lost 1 base, with 10 bases between them. CDR1 is SGHTA, CDR2 FQGNSA, per germline. The CDR3 length is 15 residues. The CDR3 DNA reads as TGTGCCAGCAGCTTAGACAACAGGGCCCAAGAGACCCAGTACTTC. Translation: CASSLDNRAQETQYF.

CDR3 DNA sequence: TGTGCCAGCAGGACGTATCTTTCTGGCGAGGGGCAGTACTTC. It codes for CASRTYLSGEGQYF. This sequence joins TRBV2 and TRBJ2-7; TRBD2 might be the D (5 bases). Germline values: CDR1 SNHLY, CDR2 FYNNEI. Trimming took off 6 bases at V and 9 bases at J, with 21 bases between the two ends. There are 14 residues in the CDR3. Filled out from reference TRBV2 and TRBJ2-7, the complete variable domain reads EPEVTQTPSHQVTQMGQEVILRCVPISNHLYFYWYRQILGQKVEFLVSFYNNEISEKSEIFDDQFSVERPDGSNFTLKIRSTKLEDSAMYFCASRTYLSGEGQYFGPGTRLTVT.

With regard to this clonotype: The junction departs from germline at one end; a sequencing error may be responsible. This chain links TRBV7-2 with TRBJ2-6; 8 bases line up with TRBD1. The CDR3 has 16 amino acids. CDR1 is SGHTA, CDR2 FQGNSA, per germline. CDR3 region: CAGYGQGVSGANALTF. In DNA, the CDR3 is TGTGCCGGATACGGACAGGGTGTGTCCGGGGCCAACGCCCTGACTTTC.

This clonotype has only a few counts. This chain uses TRBV7-2 with TRBJ1-2; D is unclear. CDR3 length equals 13 residues. Germline assignment: CDR1 SGHTA and CDR2 FQGNSA. The V end was cut by 4 bases, the J end by 8 bases, with 14 bases between. The CDR3 loop is CASSSTGLLGYTF. CDR3 bases: TGTGCCAGCAGCTCGACCGGATTACTGGGCTACACCTTC.

This sequence joins TRBV5-1 and TRBJ2-3; D may match TRBD1 or TRBD2 (5 bases each). V dropped 6 bases and J dropped 2 bases, with 19 bases sitting between them. Per germline, CDR1 SGHRS and CDR2 YFSETQ. The CDR3 runs 16 residues. CDR3 coding DNA: TGCGCCAGCAAGGCCCCGATAAGGGGAGCCACAGATACGCAGTATTTT. It yields the protein CASKAPIRGATDTQYF. Together with reference TRBV5-1 and TRBJ2-3, the CDR3 gives the full variable domain: KAGVTQTPRYLIKTRGQQVTLSCSPISGHRSVSWYQQTPGQGLQFLFEYFSETQRNKGNFPGRFSGRQFSNSRSEMNVSTLELGDSALYLCASKAPIRGATDTQYFGPGTRLTVL.

The chain couples TRBV20-1 to TRBJ2-3; D not resolved. The CDR3 has 12 residues. CDR1 and CDR2 (germline): DFQATT, SNEGSKA (reference sequence). V lost 1 base and J 3 bases, leaving 5 bases between the germline ends. The CDR3 loop is CSARGRTDTQYF. Here the CDR3 DNA reads TGCAGTGCTAGAGGACGGACAGATACGCAGTATTTT.

The CDR3 sequence: CASSRGGLGETQYF. The CDR3 DNA is TGCGCCAGCAGTCGGGGGGGCCTCGGAGAGACCCAGTACTTC. The chain employs TRBV10-1 and TRBJ2-7; 8 nucleotides match TRBD2. The DNA end is more similar to TRBJ2-5, so the J call may be wrong. Germline values: CDR1 WNHNN, CDR2 SYGVQD (reference sequence). CDR3 length: 14 amino acids.

This clonotype has a handful of counts. The chain couples TRBV21-1 to TRBJ1-2. TRBV21-1 is an annotated pseudogene. This CDR3 has 15 residues. CDR3 region: CASSKRSGPHGGYTF. CDR3 DNA: TGTGCCAGCAGCAAACGGTCAGGGCCTCATGGGGGCTACACCTTC.

J is TRBJ1-6 and V is TRBV20-1, with TRBD1 matching 8 bases. Germline V gene sequence: CDR1 DFQATT, CDR2 SNEGSKA (reference sequence). The CDR3 spans 15 residues. The ends lost 3 bases at V and 8 bases at J; junction bases unmatched: 9. In DNA form, the CDR3 reads TGCAGTGCTAGCACAACCGGGACAGGCGATTCACCCCTCCACTTT. Translating gives CSASTTGTGDSPLHF.

This chain links TRBV7-8 with TRBJ2-7; D is undetermined. CDR3 length: 14 residues. V lost 2 bases and J lost 3, with 11 bases in between. Germline loops: CDR1 SGHVS, CDR2 FQNEAQ. The CDR3 DNA reads TGTGCCAGCAGCTTACTTGCGTACGGCTACGAGCAGTACTTC. This codes for CASSLLAYGYEQYF.

This clonotype was seen a handful of times. The chain combines TRBV7-2 with TRBJ1-1, with D unresolved. The CDR3 extends over 14 amino acids. Trimming stripped 4 bases from V and 4 bases from J, with 13 bases between. The V gene's germline CDR1 is SGHTA and CDR2 FQGNSA. CDR3 protein: CASSSNTAFTEAFF. The CDR3 nucleotides are TGTGCCAGCAGCTCAAACACGGCCTTCACTGAAGCTTTCTTT. Variable domain in full (rest from reference TRBV7-2 and TRBJ1-1): GAGVSQSPSNKVTEKGKDVELRCDPISGHTALYWYRQSLGQGLEFLIYFQGNSAPDKSGLPSDRFSAERTGGSVSTLTIQRTQQEDSAVYLCASSSNTAFTEAFFGQGTRLTVV.

The table lists this clonotype with a count of one. This CDR3 is CAISESAGGLASYEQYF. The CDR3 region has the DNA TGTGCCATCAGTGAGTCGGCTGGGGGACTAGCGTCTTACGAGCAGTACTTC. This chain joins TRBV10-3 and TRBJ2-7; 10 positions agree with TRBD2. Looked up from germline, CDR1 is ENHRY and CDR2 is SYGVKD. The CDR3 has 17 residues. V trimming: 0 bases; J trimming: 4 bases; junction bases outside the gene matches: 9.